The rows below give T cell receptor beta chains drawn from one sample of a study of blood T cell repertoires in COVID-19. The protocol was immunoSEQ multiplex PCR, while the TCRdb copy is restricted to in-frame clones and leaves out a portion. The sample has under 450,000 clones, around 89% seen once. The specimen sequenced was peripheral blood. The receptors originated from a woman between 35 and 50 years old with COVID-19, enrolled during active disease. Each CDR3 is given with its conserved first and last residue.

TRBJ2-1 | TRBV6-2/TRBV6-3 | CASSYPYNEQFF
TRBJ2-3 | TRBV7-3 | CASSLDRGRTDTQYF
TRBJ1-2 | TRBV5-3 | CARSLAPSRGYGYTF
TRBJ1-2 | TRBV19 | CASSSPGTGISYGYTF
TRBJ2-3 | TRBV3-1/TRBV3-2 | CASSQDTGGRGDTQYF
TRBJ2-7 | TRBV7-2 | CASSPPLGSRGASYEQYF
TRBJ1-1 | TRBV12-5 | CASGLGGNTEAFF
TRBJ1-1 | TRBV14 | CASSQDQGTGAEAFF
TRBJ1-5 | TRBV12-3/TRBV12-4 | CASRKQGNQPQHF
TRBJ2-7 | TRBV6-5 | CASRRQGAYEQYF
TRBJ2-1 | TRBV11-1 | CASSWGLAGDNEQFF
TRBJ2-3 | TRBV12-3/TRBV12-4 | CASSQGGTDTQYF
TRBJ1-5 | TRBV28 | CASSSDSLNQPQHF
TRBJ2-1 | TRBV19 | CASSNSLSSYNEQFF
TRBJ1-2 | TRBV2 | CASSEIGPLDYGYTF
TRBJ1-3 | TRBV28 | CASLLGGGDGNTIYF
TRBJ1-2 | TRBV11-3 | CASSLGTGLGYTF
TRBJ1-2 | TRBV7-9 | CASSLMGALYGYTF
TRBJ1-5 | TRBV2 | CASSEQGGEQPQHF
TRBJ1-5 | TRBV2 | CASSPLGGAGQPQHF
TRBJ2-5 | TRBV27 | CASSLGQGGETQYF
TRBJ2-1 | TRBV5-4 | CASSLEGLNEQFF
TRBJ2-7 | TRBV2 | CASSEGPTGHWSEQYF
TRBJ2-5 | TRBV5-4 | CASSWGLAEYQETQYF
TRBJ1-1 | TRBV19 | CASSQTGSGTEAFF
TRBJ1-2 | TRBV6-5 | CASSYSRTGEDGYTF
TRBJ2-5 | TRBV11-2 | CASSPGGSETQYF
TRBJ1-1 | TRBV12-5 | CASGVPVNTEAFF
TRBJ2-7 | TRBV9 | CASSLSLGQPNLNYEQYF
TRBJ1-1 | TRBV18 | CASSHGGDTEAFF
TRBJ1-2 | TRBV30 | CAWVQQGIGGYGYTF
TRBJ1-1 | TRBV27 | CASSSNRGSLGTEAFF
TRBJ1-5 | TRBV15 | CATSGGTGGRGPQHF
TRBJ2-1 | TRBV9 | CASSVFGLAGYNEQFF
TRBJ2-1 | TRBV28 | CASSSGLYNEQFF
TRBJ1-2 | TRBV19 | CASSIAPTGARNGYTF
TRBJ1-5 | TRBV19 | CASSIPTGGALNF
TRBJ2-7 | TRBV9 | CASSVAGGEGAEQYF
TRBJ2-2 | TRBV6-5 | CASSYRGGTGELFF
TRBJ1-6 | TRBV6-5 | CASSFGGTYNSPLHF
TRBJ2-3 | TRBV6-5 | CASSSPGQGFGDTQYF
TRBJ2-2 | TRBV5-4 | CASSPGTGGNGELFF
TRBJ1-3 | TRBV6-2/TRBV6-3 | CASSPDSNSGNTIYF
TRBJ2-1 | TRBV9 | CASSVEQGAYNEQFF
TRBJ1-4 | TRBV9 | CASSPWKGTNEKLFF
TRBJ2-5 | TRBV2 | CASRKGLVPETQYF
TRBJ1-5 | TRBV28 | CASTQGSERNQPQHF
TRBJ2-3 | TRBV9 | CASSQKSGTGLADTQYF
TRBJ1-6 | TRBV6-5 | CASRPLTGSNSPLHF
TRBJ2-1 | TRBV18 | CASSPLRGGLDEQFF
TRBJ1-4 | TRBV5-1 | CASSPGGSATNEKLFF
TRBJ1-2 | TRBV30 | CAWAPWTGRDGYTF
TRBJ1-3 | TRBV6-6 | CASSTGTGGSGNTIYF
TRBJ1-5 | TRBV5-8 | CASSLTVLYGNQPQHF
TRBJ2-7 | TRBV18 | CASSPRRQGGEEQYF
TRBJ2-7 | TRBV27 | CASSSLTSGAQSYEQYF